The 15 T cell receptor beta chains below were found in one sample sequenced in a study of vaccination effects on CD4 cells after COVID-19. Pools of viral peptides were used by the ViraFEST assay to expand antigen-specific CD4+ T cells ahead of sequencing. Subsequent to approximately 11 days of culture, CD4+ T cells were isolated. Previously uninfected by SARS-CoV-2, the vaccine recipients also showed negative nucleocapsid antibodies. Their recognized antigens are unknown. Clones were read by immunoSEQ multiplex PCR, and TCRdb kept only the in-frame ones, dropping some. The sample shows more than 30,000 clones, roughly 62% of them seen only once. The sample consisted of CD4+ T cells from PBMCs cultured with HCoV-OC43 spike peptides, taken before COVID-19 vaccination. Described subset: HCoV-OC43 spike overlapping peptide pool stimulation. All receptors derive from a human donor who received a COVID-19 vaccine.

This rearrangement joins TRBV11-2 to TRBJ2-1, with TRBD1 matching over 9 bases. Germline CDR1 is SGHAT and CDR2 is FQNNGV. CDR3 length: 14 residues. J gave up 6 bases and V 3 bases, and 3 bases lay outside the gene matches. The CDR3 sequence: CASSLNRGPNEQFF. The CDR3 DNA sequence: TGTGCCAGCAGCTTGAACAGGGGGCCCAATGAGCAGTTCTTC.

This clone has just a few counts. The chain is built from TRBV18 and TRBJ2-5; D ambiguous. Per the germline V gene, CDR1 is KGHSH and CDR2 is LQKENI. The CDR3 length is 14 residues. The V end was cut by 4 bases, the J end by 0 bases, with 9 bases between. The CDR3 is CASSRRKNQETQYF. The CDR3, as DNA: TGTGCCAGCTCACGACGGAAGAACCAAGAGACCCAGTACTTC.

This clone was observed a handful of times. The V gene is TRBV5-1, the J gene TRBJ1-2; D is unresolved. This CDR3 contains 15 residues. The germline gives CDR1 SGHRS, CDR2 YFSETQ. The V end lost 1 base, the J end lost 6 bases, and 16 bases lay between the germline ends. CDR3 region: CASSLRPGEGHGYTF. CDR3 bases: TGCGCCAGCAGCTTGCGCCCGGGAGAAGGTCATGGCTACACCTTC.

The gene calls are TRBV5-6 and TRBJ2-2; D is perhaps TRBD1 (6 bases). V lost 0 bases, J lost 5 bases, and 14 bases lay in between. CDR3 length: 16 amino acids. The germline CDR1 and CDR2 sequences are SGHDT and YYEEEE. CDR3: CASSLGWDTSTGELFF. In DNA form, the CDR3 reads TGTGCCAGCAGCTTGGGCTGGGACACGTCGACCGGGGAGCTGTTTTTT.

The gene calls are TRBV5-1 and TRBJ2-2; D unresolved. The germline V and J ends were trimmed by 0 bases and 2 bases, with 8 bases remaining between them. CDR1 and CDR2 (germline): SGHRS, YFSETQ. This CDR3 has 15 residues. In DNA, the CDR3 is TGCGCCAGCAGCTTGGACACCTTTAACACCGGGGAGCTGTTTTTT. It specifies CASSLDTFNTGELFF.

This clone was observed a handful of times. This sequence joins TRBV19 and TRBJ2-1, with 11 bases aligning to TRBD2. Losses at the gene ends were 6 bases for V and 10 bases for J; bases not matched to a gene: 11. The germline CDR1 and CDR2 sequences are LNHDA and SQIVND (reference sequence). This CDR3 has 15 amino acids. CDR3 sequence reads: CASSDPGLAGREQFF. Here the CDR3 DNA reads TGTGCCAGTAGCGACCCCGGACTAGCGGGCCGGGAGCAGTTCTTC.

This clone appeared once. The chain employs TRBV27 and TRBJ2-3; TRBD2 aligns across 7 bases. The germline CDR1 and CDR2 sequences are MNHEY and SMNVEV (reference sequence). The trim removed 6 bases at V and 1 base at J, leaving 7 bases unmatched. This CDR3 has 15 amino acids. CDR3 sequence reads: CASSTLAIGTDTQYF. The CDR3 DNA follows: TGTGCCAGCAGCACACTAGCGATAGGCACAGATACGCAGTATTTT.

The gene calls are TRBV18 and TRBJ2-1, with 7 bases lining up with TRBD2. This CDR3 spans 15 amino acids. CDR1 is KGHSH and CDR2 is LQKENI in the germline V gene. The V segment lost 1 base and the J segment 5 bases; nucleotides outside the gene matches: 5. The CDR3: CASSPLGGTDNEQFF. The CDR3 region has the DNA TGTGCCAGCTCACCACTCGGGGGGACCGACAATGAGCAGTTCTTC.

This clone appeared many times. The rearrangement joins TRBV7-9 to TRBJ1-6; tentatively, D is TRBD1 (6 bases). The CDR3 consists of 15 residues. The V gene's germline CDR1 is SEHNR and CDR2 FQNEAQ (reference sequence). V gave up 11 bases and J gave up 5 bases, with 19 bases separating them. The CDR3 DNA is TGTGCCCCCCCGCCAGGGGCTAAACATAATTCACCCCTCCACTTT. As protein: CAPPPGAKHNSPLHF.

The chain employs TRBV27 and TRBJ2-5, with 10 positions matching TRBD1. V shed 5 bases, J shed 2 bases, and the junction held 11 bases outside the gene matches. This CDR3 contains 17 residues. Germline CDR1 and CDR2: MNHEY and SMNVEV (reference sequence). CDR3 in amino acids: CASSPYGQGGRQETQYF. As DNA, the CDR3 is TGTGCCAGCAGTCCATACGGACAGGGGGGAAGACAAGAGACCCAGTACTTC.

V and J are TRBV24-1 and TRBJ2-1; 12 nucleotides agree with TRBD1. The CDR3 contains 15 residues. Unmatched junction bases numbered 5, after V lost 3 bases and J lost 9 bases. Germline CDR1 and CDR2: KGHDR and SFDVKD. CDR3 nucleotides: TGTGCCACCAGTGATCCGGGGACAGGGGGCGTTGAGCAGTTCTTC. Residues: CATSDPGTGGVEQFF.

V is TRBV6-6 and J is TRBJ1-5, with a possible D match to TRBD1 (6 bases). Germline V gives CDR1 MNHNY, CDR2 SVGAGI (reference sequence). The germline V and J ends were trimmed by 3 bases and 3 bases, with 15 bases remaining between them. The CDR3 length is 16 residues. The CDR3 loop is CASSYGRGVSNQPQHF. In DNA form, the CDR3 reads TGTGCCAGCAGTTATGGCAGGGGAGTTTCCAATCAGCCCCAGCATTTT.

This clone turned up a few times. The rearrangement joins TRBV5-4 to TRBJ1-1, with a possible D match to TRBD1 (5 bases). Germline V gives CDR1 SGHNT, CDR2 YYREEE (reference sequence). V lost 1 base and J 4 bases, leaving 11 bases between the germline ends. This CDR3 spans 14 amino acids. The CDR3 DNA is TGTGCCAGCAGCTTGCCGGGCAGGGTCACTGAAGCTTTCTTT. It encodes CASSLPGRVTEAFF.

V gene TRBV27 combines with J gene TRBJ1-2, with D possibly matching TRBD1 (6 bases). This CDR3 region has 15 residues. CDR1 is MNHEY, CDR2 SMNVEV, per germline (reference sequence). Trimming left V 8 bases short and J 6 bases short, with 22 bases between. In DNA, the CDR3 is TGTGCCAGCGGTAGGCACGGGGGCCCTACGGATGGCTACACCTTC. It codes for CASGRHGGPTDGYTF.

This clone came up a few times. The CDR3 DNA follows: TGTGCCAGCAGCTTAGAACAGGCGAACTATGGCTACACCTTC. Translation: CASSLEQANYGYTF. J is TRBJ1-2 and V is TRBV13; TRBD1 might be the D (5 bases). Trimming shortened V by 1 base and J by 2 bases, and 8 bases separated the two germline ends. The CDR3 sequence is 14 residues long. Germline values: CDR1 PRHDT, CDR2 FYEKMQ (reference sequence).